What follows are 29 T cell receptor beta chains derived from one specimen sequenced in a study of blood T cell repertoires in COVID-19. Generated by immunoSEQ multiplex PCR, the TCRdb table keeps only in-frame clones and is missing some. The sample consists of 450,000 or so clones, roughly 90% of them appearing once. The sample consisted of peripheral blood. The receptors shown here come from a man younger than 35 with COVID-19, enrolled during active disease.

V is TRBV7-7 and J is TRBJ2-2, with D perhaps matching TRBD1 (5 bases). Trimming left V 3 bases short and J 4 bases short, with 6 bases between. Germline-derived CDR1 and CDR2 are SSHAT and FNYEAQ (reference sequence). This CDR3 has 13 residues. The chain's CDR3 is CASSFQGTGELFF. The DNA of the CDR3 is TGTGCCAGCAGCTTCCAGGGCACCGGGGAGCTGTTTTTT.

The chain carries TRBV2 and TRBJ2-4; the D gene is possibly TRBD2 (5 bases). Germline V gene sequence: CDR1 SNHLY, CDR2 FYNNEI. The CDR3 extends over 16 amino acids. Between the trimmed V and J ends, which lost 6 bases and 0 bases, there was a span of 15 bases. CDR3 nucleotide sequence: TGTGCCAGCAGCGATTATAGCGTCCTAGCCAAAAACATTCAGTACTTC. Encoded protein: CASSDYSVLAKNIQYF.

The CDR3 reads CASSESTPGTQYF. CDR3 nucleotide sequence: TGCGCCAGCAGTGAGTCGACACCGGGAACGCAGTATTTT. The chain employs TRBV10-2 and TRBJ2-3; TRBD2 is a possible D gene (5 bases). With 0 bases removed from V and 9 bases from J, the gap between germline ends came to 10 bases. The V gene's germline CDR1 is WSHSY and CDR2 SAAADI. This CDR3 is 13 amino acids long.

CDR3 nucleotide sequence: TGTGCCAGCAGCTTCCACAAGGGGGCGGATGGCTACACCTTC. Translating gives CASSFHKGADGYTF. J is TRBJ1-2 and V is TRBV2; 7 bases match TRBD1. Germline-derived CDR1 and CDR2 are SNHLY and FYNNEI. The CDR3 extends over 14 amino acids. V shed 6 bases and J 6 bases; nucleotides not matched to a gene: 10.

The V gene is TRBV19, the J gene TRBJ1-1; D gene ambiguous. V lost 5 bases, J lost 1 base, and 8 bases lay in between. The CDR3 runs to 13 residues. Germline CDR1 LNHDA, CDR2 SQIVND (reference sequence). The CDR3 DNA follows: TGTGCCAGTAGTGTCGTTTGGAACACTGAAGCTTTCTTT. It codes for CASSVVWNTEAFF.

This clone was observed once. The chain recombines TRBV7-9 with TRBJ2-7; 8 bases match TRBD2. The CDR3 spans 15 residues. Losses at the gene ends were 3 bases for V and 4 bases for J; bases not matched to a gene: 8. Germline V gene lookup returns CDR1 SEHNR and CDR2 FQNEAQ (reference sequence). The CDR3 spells CASSFGPSGSYEQYF. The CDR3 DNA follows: TGTGCCAGCAGCTTTGGTCCCAGCGGGAGTTACGAGCAGTACTTC.

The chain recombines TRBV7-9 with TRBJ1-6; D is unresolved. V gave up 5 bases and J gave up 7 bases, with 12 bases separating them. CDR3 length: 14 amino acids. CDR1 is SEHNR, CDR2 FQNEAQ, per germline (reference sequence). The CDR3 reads CASSPGQANSPLHF. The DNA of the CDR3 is TGTGCCAGCAGCCCTGGTCAGGCGAATTCACCCCTCCACTTT.

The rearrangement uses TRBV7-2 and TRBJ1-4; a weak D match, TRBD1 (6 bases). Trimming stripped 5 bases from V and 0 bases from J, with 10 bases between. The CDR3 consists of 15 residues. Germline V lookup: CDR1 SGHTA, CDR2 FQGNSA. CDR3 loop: CASSGYRATNEKLFF. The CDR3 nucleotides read TGTGCCAGCAGCGGGTACAGGGCAACTAATGAAAAACTGTTTTTT.

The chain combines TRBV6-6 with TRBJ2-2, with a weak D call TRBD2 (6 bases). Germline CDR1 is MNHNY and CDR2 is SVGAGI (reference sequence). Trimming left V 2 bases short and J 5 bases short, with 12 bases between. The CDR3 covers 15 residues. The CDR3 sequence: CASSYDGRNTGELFF. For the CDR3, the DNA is TGTGCCAGCAGTTACGACGGGAGAAATACCGGGGAGCTGTTTTTT.

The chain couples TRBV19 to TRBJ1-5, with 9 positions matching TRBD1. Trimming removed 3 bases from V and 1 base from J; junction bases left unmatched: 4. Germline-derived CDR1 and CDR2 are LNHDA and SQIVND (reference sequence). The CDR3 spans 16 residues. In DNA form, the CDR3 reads TGTGCCAGTAGTATCACAGGGGGCAAGAGCAATCAGCCCCAGCATTTT. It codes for CASSITGGKSNQPQHF.

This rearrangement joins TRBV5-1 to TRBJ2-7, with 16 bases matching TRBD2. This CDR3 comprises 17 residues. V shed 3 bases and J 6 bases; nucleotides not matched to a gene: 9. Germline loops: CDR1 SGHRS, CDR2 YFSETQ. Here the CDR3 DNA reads TGCGCCAGCAGCTCGCATGGGACTAGCGGGAGGGCCGCCGAGCAGTACTTC. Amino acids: CASSSHGTSGRAAEQYF.

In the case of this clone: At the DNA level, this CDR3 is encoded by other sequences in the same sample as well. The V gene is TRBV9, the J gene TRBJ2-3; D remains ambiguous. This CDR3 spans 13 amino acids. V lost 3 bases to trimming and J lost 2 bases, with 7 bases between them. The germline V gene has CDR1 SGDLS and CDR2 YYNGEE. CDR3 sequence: CASSGGSTDTQYF. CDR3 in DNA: TGTGCCAGCAGCGGAGGATCCACAGATACGCAGTATTTT.

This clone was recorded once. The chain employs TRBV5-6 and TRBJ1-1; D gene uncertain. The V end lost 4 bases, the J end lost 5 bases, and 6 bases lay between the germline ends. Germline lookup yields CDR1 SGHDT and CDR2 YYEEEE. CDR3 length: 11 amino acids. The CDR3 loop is CASSRRTEAFF. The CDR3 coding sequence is TGTGCCAGCAGCCGGAGGACTGAAGCTTTCTTT.

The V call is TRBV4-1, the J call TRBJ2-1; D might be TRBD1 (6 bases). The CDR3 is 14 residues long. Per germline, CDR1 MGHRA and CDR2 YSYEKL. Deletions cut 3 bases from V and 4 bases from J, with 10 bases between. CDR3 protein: CASSHQDSYNEQFF. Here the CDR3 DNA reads TGCGCCAGCAGCCATCAGGACAGTTACAATGAGCAGTTCTTC.

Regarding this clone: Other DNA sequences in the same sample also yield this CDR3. CDR3 coding DNA: TGCGCCAGCAGCGCGACAGGGAACACTGAAGCTTTCTTT. The encoded protein is CASSATGNTEAFF. V and J are TRBV5-1 and TRBJ1-1; the D gene is possibly TRBD1 (6 bases). CDR3 length: 13 amino acids. V lost 4 bases and J lost 1, with 8 bases in between. Germline V lookup: CDR1 SGHRS, CDR2 YFSETQ.

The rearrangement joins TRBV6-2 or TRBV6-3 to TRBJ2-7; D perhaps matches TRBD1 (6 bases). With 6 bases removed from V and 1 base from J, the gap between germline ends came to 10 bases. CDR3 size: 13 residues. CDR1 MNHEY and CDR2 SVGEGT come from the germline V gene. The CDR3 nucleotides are TGTGCCAGCAGCGCTCAGGGGTCCTACGAGCAGTACTTC. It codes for CASSAQGSYEQYF.

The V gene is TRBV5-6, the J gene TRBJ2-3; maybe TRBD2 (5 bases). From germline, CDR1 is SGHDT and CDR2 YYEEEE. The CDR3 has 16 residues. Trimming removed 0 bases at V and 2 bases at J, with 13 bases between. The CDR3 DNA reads TGTGCCAGCAGCTTGGATTACGGGGTACACACAGATACGCAGTATTTT. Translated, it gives CASSLDYGVHTDTQYF.

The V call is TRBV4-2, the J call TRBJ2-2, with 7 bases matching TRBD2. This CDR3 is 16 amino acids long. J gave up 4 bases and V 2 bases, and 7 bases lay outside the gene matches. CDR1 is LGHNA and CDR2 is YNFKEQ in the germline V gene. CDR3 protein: CASSQSGTTPTGELFF. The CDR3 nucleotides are TGTGCCAGCAGCCAATCCGGGACTACCCCCACCGGGGAGCTGTTTTTT.

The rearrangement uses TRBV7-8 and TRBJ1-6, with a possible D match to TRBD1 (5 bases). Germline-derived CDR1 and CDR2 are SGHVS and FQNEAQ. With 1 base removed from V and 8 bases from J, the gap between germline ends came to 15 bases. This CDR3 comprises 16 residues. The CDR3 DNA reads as TGTGCCAGCAGCTTAGGTGGGGGGAGACTAGATTCACCCCTCCACTTT. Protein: CASSLGGGRLDSPLHF.

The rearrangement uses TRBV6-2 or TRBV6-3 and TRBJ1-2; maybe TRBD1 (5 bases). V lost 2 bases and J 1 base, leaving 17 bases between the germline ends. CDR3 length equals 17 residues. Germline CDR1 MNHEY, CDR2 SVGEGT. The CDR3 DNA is TGTGCCAGCAGTTACGCAGGGTCTACGGTTTATAACTATGGCTACACCTTC. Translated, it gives CASSYAGSTVYNYGYTF.

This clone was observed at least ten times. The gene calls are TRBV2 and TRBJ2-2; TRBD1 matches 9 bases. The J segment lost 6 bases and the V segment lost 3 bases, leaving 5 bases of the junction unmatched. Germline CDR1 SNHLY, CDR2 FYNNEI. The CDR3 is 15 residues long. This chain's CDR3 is CASSDGQGRAGELFF. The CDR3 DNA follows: TGTGCCAGCAGTGACGGACAGGGGAGGGCCGGGGAGCTGTTTTTT.

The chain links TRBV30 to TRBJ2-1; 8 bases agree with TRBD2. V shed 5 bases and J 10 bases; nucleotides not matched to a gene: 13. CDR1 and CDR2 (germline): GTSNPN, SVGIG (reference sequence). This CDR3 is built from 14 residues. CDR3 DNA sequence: TGTGCCTGGGCCCTGACGGTATCGGGAGGGGAGCAGTTCTTC. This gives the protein CAWALTVSGGEQFF.

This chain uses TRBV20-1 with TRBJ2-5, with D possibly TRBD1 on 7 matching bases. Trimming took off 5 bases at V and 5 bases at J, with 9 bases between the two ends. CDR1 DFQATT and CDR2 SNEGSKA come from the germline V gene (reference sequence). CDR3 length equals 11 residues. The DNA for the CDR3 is TGCAGTGCTTCAGGGGGGGAGACCCAGTACTTC. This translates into CSASGGETQYF.

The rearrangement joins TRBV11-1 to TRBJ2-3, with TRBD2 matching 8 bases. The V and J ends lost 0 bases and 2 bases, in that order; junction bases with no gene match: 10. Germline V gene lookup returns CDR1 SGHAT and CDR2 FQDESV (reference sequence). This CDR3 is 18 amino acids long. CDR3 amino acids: CASSLARRAGGTTDTQYF. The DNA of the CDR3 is TGTGCCAGCAGCTTAGCGAGGAGGGCGGGAGGAACCACAGATACGCAGTATTTT. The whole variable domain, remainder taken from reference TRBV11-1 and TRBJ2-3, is EAEVAQSPRYKITEKSQAVAFWCDPISGHATLYWYRQILGQGPELLVQFQDESVVDDSQLPKDRFSAERLKGVDSTLKIQPAELGDSAMYLCASSLARRAGGTTDTQYFGPGTRLTVL.

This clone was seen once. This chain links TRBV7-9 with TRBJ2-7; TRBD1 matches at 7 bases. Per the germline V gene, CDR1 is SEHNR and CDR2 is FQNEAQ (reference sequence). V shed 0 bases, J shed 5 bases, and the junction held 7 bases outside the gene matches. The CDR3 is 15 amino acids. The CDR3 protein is CASSLAVTGIHEQYF. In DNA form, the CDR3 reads TGTGCCAGCAGCTTAGCGGTGACAGGGATCCACGAGCAGTACTTC.

In DNA, the CDR3 is TGTGCCAGCAGGGGGACACGGAGCTCCTACAATGAGCAGTTCTTC. Translation gives CASRGTRSSYNEQFF. This chain uses TRBV6-4 with TRBJ2-1, with TRBD1 as a possible D gene (6 bases). Trimming left V 6 bases short and J 0 bases short, with 12 bases between. The CDR3 has 15 residues. Germline loops: CDR1 MRHNA, CDR2 SNTAGT.

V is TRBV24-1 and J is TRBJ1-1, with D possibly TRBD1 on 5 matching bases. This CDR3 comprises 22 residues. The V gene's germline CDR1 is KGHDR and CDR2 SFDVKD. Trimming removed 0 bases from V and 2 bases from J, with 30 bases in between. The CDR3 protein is CATSDLHRLGHPTRTANTEAFF. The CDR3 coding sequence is TGTGCCACCAGTGATTTGCATCGGTTAGGACACCCCACCCGAACGGCTAACACTGAAGCTTTCTTT.

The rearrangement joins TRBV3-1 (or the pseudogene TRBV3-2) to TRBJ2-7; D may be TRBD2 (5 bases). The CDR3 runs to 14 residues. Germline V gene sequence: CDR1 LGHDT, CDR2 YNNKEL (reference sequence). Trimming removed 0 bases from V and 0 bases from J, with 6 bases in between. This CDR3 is CASSQEGVSYEQYF. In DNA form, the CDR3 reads TGTGCCAGCAGCCAAGAGGGAGTCTCCTACGAGCAGTACTTC.

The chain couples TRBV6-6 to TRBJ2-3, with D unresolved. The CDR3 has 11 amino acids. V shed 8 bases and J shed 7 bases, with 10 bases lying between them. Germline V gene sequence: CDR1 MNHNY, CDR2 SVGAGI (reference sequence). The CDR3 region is CASVQTNTQYF. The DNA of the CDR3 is TGTGCCAGCGTCCAGACAAATACGCAGTATTTT.